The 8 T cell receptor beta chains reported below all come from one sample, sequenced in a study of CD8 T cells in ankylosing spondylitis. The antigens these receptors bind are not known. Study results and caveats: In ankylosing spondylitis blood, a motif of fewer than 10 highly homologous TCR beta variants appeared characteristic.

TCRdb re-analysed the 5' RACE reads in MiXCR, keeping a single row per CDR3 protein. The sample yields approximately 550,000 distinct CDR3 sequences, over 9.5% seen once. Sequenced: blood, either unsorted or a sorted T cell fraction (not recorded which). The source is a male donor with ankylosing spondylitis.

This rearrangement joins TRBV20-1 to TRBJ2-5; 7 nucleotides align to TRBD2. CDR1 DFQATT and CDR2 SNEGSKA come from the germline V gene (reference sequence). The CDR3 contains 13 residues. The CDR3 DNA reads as TGCATTCCCGGTGCGGGGCGGGAGGAGACCCAGTACTTC. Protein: CIPGAGREETQYF.

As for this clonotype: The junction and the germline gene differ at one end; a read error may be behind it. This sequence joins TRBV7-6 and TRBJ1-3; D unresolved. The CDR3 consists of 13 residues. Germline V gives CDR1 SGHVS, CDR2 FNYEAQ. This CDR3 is CASSRVRGNAIYF. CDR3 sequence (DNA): TGTGCCAGCAGCCGGGTCCGAGGAAACGCCATATATTTT.

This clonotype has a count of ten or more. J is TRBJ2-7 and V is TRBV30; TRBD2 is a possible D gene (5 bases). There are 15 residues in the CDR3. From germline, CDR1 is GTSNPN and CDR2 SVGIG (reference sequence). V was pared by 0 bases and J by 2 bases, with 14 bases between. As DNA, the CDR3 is TGTGCCTGGAGTGTACTAGGTTCGGGAACCTACGAGCAGTACTTC. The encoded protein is CAWSVLGSGTYEQYF.

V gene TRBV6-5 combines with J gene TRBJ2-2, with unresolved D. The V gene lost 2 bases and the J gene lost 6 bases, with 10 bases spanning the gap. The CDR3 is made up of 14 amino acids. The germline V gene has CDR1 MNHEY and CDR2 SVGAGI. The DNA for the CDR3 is TGTGCCAGCAGTTACGACTTGTCATCCGGGGAGCTGTTTTTT. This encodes CASSYDLSSGELFF.

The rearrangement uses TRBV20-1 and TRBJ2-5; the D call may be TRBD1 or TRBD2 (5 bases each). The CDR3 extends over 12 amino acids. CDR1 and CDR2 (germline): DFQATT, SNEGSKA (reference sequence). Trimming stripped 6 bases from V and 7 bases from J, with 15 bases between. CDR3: CSARRDRLTQYF. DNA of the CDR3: TGCAGTGCCCGCCGGGACCGGCTGACCCAGTACTTC.

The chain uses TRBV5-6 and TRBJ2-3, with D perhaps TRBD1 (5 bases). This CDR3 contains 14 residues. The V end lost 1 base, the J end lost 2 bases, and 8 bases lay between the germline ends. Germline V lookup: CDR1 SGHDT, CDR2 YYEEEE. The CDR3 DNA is TGTGCCAGCAGCTTGTCCAGGGACACAGATACGCAGTATTTT. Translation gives CASSLSRDTDTQYF.

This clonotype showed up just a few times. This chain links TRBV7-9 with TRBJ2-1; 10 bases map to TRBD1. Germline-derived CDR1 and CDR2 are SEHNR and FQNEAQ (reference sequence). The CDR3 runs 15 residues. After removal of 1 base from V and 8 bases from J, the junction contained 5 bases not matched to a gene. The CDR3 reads CASSLGLGQGHEQFF. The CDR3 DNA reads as TGTGCCAGCAGCTTAGGCTTGGGACAGGGGCATGAGCAGTTCTTC. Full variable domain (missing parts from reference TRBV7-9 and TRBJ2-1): DTGVSQNPRHKITKRGQNVTFRCDPISEHNRLYWYRQTLGQGPEFLTYFQNEAQLEKSRLLSDRFSAERPKGSFSTLEIQRTEQGDSAMYLCASSLGLGQGHEQFFGPGTRLTVL.

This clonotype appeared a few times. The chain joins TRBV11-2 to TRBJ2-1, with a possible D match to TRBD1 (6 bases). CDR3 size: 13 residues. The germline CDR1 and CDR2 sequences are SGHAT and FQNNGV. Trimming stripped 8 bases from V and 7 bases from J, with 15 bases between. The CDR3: CASHDRKINEQFF. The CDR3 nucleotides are TGTGCCAGCCACGACAGGAAGATAAATGAGCAGTTCTTC.